Listed below are T cell receptor beta chains from one sample, sequenced in a study of neurological immune-mediated disorders. TCRdb re-called the 5' RACE reads with MiXCR, one entry per CDR3 protein. The sample comprises 80,000 or so distinct CDR3 sequences, under 10% of which are singletons, and 1.7% rests with the top ten. Sequenced material: PBMCs. The receptors were gathered from a man over 45 in good health. The CDR3 runs from the conserved cysteine through the conserved F or W. The D gene is left open where the match is weak. Only some rows state a clone size, as once, few, many or a class for expanded clones.

CASSAGTGEETQYF,TGTGCCAGCAGTGCGGGGACAGGGGAGGAGACCCAGTACTTC,TRBD1,TRBJ2-5,TRBV6-1,many
CAISPVARGVYEQYF,TGTGCCATCAGTCCCGTGGCAAGGGGGGTCTACGAGCAGTACTTC,NA,TRBJ2-7,TRBV10-3,many
CSARDDSRDAKNIQYF,TGCAGTGCTAGAGATGACAGTAGGGACGCCAAAAACATTCAGTACTTC,NA,TRBJ2-4,TRBV20-1,many
CSAGRRIQETQYF,TGCAGTGCTGGCCGACGGATACAAGAGACCCAGTACTTC,NA,TRBJ2-5,TRBV20-1,many
CASRASGGGEKLFF,TGTGCCAGCAGAGCCTCGGGGGGCGGTGAAAAACTGTTTTTT,NA,TRBJ1-4,TRBV12-3/TRBV12-4,many
CASTLPRDPRAGETQYF,TGTGCCAGCACCCTACCCCGGGACCCTCGGGCTGGAGAGACCCAGTACTTC,NA,TRBJ2-5,TRBV6-5,many
CATEQGSTDTQYF,TGTGCCACCGAACAGGGGAGCACAGATACGCAGTATTTT,TRBD1,TRBJ2-3,TRBV24-1,many
CASSGGLGVGETQYF,TGTGCCAGCAGCGGAGGACTAGGGGTTGGGGAGACCCAGTACTTC,TRBD2,TRBJ2-5,TRBV7-8,many
CASSSPGLAGGRNEQFF,TGTGCCAGCAGCTCCCCGGGACTAGCGGGAGGTAGGAATGAGCAGTTCTTC,TRBD2,TRBJ2-1,TRBV7-2,many
CSVEGGGAAFFF,TGCAGCGTTGAAGGGGGGGGGGCCGCTTTCTTTTTT,NA,TRBJ2-3,TRBV29-1,many
CATYDRGNYEQYF,TGTGCCACCTACGACAGGGGCAACTACGAGCAGTACTTC,TRBD1,TRBJ2-7,TRBV10-3,many
CAISDLGSPGTGELFF,TGTGCCATCAGTGACTTGGGATCTCCAGGCACCGGGGAGCTGTTTTTT,NA,TRBJ2-2,TRBV10-3,many
CASSLPATSFYEQYF,TGTGCCAGCAGTCTTCCAGCGACCAGTTTCTACGAGCAGTACTTC,NA,TRBJ2-7,TRBV6-2/TRBV6-3,many
CASRWGSETGELFF,TGTGCCAGCAGGTGGGGGAGTGAAACCGGGGAGCTGTTTTTT,NA,TRBJ2-2,TRBV7-9,many
CASSQRQPNTEAFF,TGTGCCAGCAGCCAACGGCAGCCGAACACTGAAGCTTTCTTT,NA,TRBJ1-1,TRBV3-1,many
CASSVGVQGPIEQYF,TGTGCCAGCAGCGTAGGGGTACAGGGGCCCATCGAGCAGTACTTC,TRBD1,TRBJ2-7,TRBV9,many
CSVEGQINQETQYF,TGCAGTGTTGAAGGACAGATTAACCAAGAGACCCAGTACTTC,NA,TRBJ2-5,TRBV20-1,many
CASSHNSGTSGGNEQFF,TGCGCCAGCAGCCACAACTCCGGGACTAGCGGGGGGAATGAGCAGTTCTTC,TRBD2,TRBJ2-1,TRBV4-3,many
CASSHPPGSTEAFF,TGTGCCAGCAGCCACCCTCCAGGGAGCACTGAAGCTTTCTTT,NA,TRBJ1-1,TRBV11-2,many
CSAGFRGNTDTQYF,TGCAGTGCGGGTTTCAGGGGAAACACAGATACGCAGTATTTT,NA,TRBJ2-3,TRBV20-1,many
CALGDPISYEQYF,TGTGCCTTGGGGGACCCCATCTCCTACGAGCAGTACTTC,NA,TRBJ2-7,TRBV10-3,many
CASSRARGGGGVIEQYF,TGTGCCAGCAGTCGCGCCCGGGGCGGGGGGGGAGTGATTGAGCAGTACTTC,TRBD2,TRBJ2-7,TRBV28,many
CASSFRQGAGETQYF,TGCGCCAGCAGCTTCAGACAGGGGGCCGGGGAGACCCAGTACTTC,TRBD1,TRBJ2-5,TRBV5-1,many
CASGVGGYDSPLHF,TGCGCCAGTGGAGTTGGTGGGTACGATTCACCCCTCCACTTT,NA,TRBJ1-6,TRBV5-1,many
CASSPHDRQNTEAFF,TGTGCCAGCAGTCCCCACGACAGACAGAACACTGAAGCTTTCTTT,NA,TRBJ1-1,TRBV28,NA
CASSLEAQETQYF,TGTGCCAGCAGTTTAGAAGCGCAAGAGACCCAGTACTTC,NA,TRBJ2-5,TRBV12-3/TRBV12-4,many
CSARDLNTEAFF,TGCAGTGCACGGGACCTCAACACTGAAGCTTTCTTT,NA,TRBJ1-1,TRBV20-1,many
CASSSDYASGTDTQYF,TGTGCCAGCAGTTCCGACTACGCTAGCGGCACAGATACGCAGTATTTT,NA,TRBJ2-3,TRBV27,many
CASSPYGEGEAFF,TGCGCCAGCAGCCCGTACGGAGAGGGGGAAGCTTTCTTT,NA,TRBJ1-1,TRBV5-1,many
CASSLGVLGHEQYF,TGCGCCAGCAGCTTGGGGGTCTTGGGTCACGAGCAGTACTTC,NA,TRBJ2-7,TRBV5-1,many
CSGLLSGNTIYF,TGCAGCGGACTCCTCTCTGGAAACACCATATATTTT,NA,TRBJ1-3,TRBV29-1,many
CASRGGVGWTDTQYF,TGTGCCAGCAGGGGAGGGGTAGGTTGGACAGATACGCAGTATTTT,TRBD2,TRBJ2-3,TRBV7-3,many
CAIQSSSNQPQHF,TGTGCCATACAGTCGTCAAGCAATCAGCCCCAGCATTTT,NA,TRBJ1-5,TRBV10-3,many
CASRIQGGTEAFF,TGTGCCAGCAGGATCCAGGGTGGAACTGAAGCTTTCTTT,NA,TRBJ1-1,TRBV6-5,many
CSARDRRQGYEKLFF,TGCAGTGCTAGAGATCGTCGGCAGGGATACGAAAAACTGTTTTTT,NA,TRBJ1-4,TRBV20-1,few
CASRRTGTGANVLTF,TGTGCCAGCAGGCGGACAGGGACCGGGGCCAACGTCCTGACTTTC,TRBD1,TRBJ2-6,TRBV28,many
CASGLRGDAEETQYF,TGTGCCAGCGGGCTGCGGGGGGATGCGGAGGAGACCCAGTACTTC,TRBD2,TRBJ2-5,TRBV7-9,many
CASSLDVTRGYGYTF,TGTGCCAGCAGCTTAGATGTTACCCGGGGCTATGGCTACACCTTC,NA,TRBJ1-2,TRBV7-9,many
CASTDAGEWQPQHF,TGTGCCAGCACCGACGCCGGGGAATGGCAGCCCCAGCATTTT,NA,TRBJ1-5,TRBV6-2/TRBV6-3,many
CASSLEGQGINEQFF,TGTGCCAGCAGCTTGGAGGGACAGGGGATAAATGAGCAGTTCTTC,TRBD1,TRBJ2-1,TRBV5-5,NA
CASSLRVRGRNSYNEQFF,TGTGCCAGCAGCTTAAGGGTTAGGGGACGTAACTCCTACAATGAGCAGTTCTTC,NA,TRBJ2-1,TRBV11-1,few
CSAQEEWWGAGNEQFF,TGCAGTGCGCAGGAGGAGTGGTGGGGGGCCGGCAATGAGCAGTTCTTC,NA,TRBJ2-1,TRBV20-1,many
CASSVRGETEAFF,TGTGCCAGCAGCGTCCGAGGGGAAACTGAAGCTTTCTTT,NA,TRBJ1-1,TRBV7-2,NA
CASSQVLGNRGYTF,TGTGCCAGCAGCCAAGTTTTGGGGAATCGTGGCTACACCTTC,NA,TRBJ1-2,TRBV4-2,many